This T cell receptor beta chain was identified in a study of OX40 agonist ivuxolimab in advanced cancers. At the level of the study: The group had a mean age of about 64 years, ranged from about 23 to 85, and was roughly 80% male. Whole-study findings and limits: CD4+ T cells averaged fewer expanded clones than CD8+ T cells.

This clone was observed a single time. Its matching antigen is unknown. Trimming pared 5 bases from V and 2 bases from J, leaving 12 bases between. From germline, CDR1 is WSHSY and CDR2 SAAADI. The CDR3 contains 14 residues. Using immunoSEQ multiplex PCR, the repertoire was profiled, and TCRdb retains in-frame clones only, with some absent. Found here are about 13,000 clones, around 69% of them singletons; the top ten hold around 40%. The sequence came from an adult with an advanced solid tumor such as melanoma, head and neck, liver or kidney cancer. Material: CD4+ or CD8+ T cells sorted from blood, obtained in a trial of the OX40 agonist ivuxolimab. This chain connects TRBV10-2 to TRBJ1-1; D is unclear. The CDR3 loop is CASSSYAGNTEAFF. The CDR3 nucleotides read TGCGCCAGCAGTTCTTACGCGGGAAACACTGAAGCTTTCTTT.